This T cell receptor beta chain originates from a study of T and B cells in COVID-19 patients. TRB was amplified from around 250-460 ng of blood genomic DNA. Regarding this clonotype: What it binds is unknown.

BIOMED2 TRB-A/B primer pools were used in multiplex TRB PCR. One entry per CDR3 protein, called by TCRdb with MiXCR from the multiplex PCR reads. This table holds roughly 11,000 distinct CDR3 sequences, around 31% found once. Study-level findings and limits: Symptomatic-phase blood samples from mildly ill patients and early samples from severe cases were scarce. Patients with COVID-19 reportedly showed strongly skewed T cell receptor beta variable and joining gene usage.

V gave up 3 bases and J gave up 2 bases, with 8 bases separating them. CDR3 length equals 13 residues. The TCR originated in a human donor with active COVID-19. The sequenced sample was blood. V gene TRBV12-3 or TRBV12-4 combines with J gene TRBJ2-7; maybe TRBD1 (5 bases). The CDR3 DNA follows: TGTGCCAGCAGTTTTAGGGGCACCTACGAGCAGTACTTC. Protein: CASSFRGTYEQYF.